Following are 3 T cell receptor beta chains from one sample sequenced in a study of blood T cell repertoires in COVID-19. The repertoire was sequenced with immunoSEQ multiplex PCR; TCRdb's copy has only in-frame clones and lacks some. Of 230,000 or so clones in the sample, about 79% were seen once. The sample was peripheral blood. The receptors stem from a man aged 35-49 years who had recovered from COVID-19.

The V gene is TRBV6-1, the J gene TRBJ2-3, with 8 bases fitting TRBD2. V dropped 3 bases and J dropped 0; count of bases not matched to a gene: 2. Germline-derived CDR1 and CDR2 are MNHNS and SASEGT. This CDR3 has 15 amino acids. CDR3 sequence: CASSDPSGSTDTQYF. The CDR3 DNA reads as TGTGCCAGCAGTGACCCTAGCGGGAGCACAGATACGCAGTATTTT.

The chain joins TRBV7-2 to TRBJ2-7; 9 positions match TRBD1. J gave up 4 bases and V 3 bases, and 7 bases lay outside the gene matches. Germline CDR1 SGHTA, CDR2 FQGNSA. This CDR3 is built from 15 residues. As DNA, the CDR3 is TGTGCCAGCAGCTTCGCACAGGGGGCAGGGTACGAGCAGTACTTC. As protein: CASSFAQGAGYEQYF. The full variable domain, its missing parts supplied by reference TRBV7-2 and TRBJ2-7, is GAGVSQSPSNKVTEKGKDVELRCDPISGHTALYWYRQSLGQGLEFLIYFQGNSAPDKSGLPSDRFSAERTGGSVSTLTIQRTQQEDSAVYLCASSFAQGAGYEQYFGPGTRLTVT.

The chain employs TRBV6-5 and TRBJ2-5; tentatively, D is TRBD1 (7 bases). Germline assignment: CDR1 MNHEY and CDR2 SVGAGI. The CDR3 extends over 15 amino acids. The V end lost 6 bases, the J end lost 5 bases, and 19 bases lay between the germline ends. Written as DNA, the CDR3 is TGTGCCAGCAGGTCACAGGGGCGGGGTATCGAGACCCAGTACTTC. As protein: CASRSQGRGIETQYF.